A single sample is the source of the 6 T cell receptor beta chains below, sequenced in a study of shared clonotypes between healthy human individuals. Repertoires were generated with immunoSEQ multiplex PCR, while TCRdb's copy carries only in-frame clones and drops some. The table records fewer than 600,000 clones, around 78% of them present only once. The sample taken for sequencing was PBMCs. Receptors originate from a woman aged 40-49 years in good health. Some clones in this sample may be carry-over from other donors' samples.

The gene calls are TRBV7-8 and TRBJ2-1; D is unclear. Trimming left V 0 bases short and J 3 bases short, with 6 bases between. Per the germline V gene, CDR1 is SGHVS and CDR2 is FQNEAQ. The CDR3 loop spans 14 amino acids. CDR3 loop: CASSLAQLYNEQFF. The DNA for the CDR3 is TGTGCCAGCAGCTTAGCTCAGCTCTACAATGAGCAGTTCTTC.

The chain combines TRBV18 with TRBJ2-7, with D maybe TRBD1 (5 bases). The CDR3 is made up of 14 amino acids. Germline CDR1 is KGHSH and CDR2 is LQKENI. The V and J ends lost 3 bases and 2 bases respectively, with 11 bases between them. In DNA form, the CDR3 reads TGTGCCAGCTCACCCAATCAGGGTGCCTACGAGCAGTACTTC. Translated, it gives CASSPNQGAYEQYF.

This clone has more than one count but fewer than ten. The V and J genes are TRBV30 and TRBJ1-1; 8 positions match TRBD1. Germline V gene lookup returns CDR1 GTSNPN and CDR2 SVGIG (reference sequence). J lost 4 bases, V lost 4 bases, and 5 bases had no gene match. The CDR3 loop spans 13 amino acids. The chain's CDR3 is CAWKTGDGTEAFF. The CDR3 coding sequence is TGTGCCTGGAAGACAGGGGACGGCACTGAAGCTTTCTTT.

There are a few counts of this clone. A much more abundant neighbour one base away suggests this may be a read error. Other DNA variants within this sample encode the same CDR3. The rearrangement joins TRBV9 to TRBJ2-1, with a weak D call TRBD2 (7 bases). Per the germline V gene, CDR1 is SGDLS and CDR2 is YYNGEE. Trimming cost V 1 base and J 10 bases, with 21 bases left between them. The CDR3 spans 16 residues. CDR3 amino acids: CASSVSGTGGTGEQFF. In nucleotides, the CDR3 is TGTGCCAGCAGCGTATCTGGGACGGGGGGCACAGGGGAGCAGTTCTTC.

This chain uses TRBV6-6 with TRBJ1-3; D is possibly TRBD1 (6 bases). The germline gives CDR1 MNHNY, CDR2 SVGAGI (reference sequence). V lost 6 bases to trimming and J lost 0 bases, with 12 bases between them. CDR3 length equals 15 residues. CDR3 in amino acids: CASRGDTYSGNTIYF. As DNA, the CDR3 is TGTGCCAGCAGGGGGGACACCTACTCTGGAAACACCATATATTTT.

This clone has a handful of counts. The chain has TRBV6-1 and TRBJ2-5; the D is unclear. Gene TRBJ2-7 matches the end of the DNA better, so the J call may be wrong. CDR3 size: 11 residues. Germline V gene data show CDR1 as MNHNS and CDR2 as SASEGT. The CDR3 reads CASSDRYEQYF. The CDR3 bases are TGTGCCAGCAGTGATAGGTACGAGCAGTACTTC.